The 24 T cell receptor beta chains below all came from one sample that was sequenced in a study of shared T cell receptors in the human thymus. Clones were sequenced by immunoSEQ multiplex PCR, and TCRdb holds only the in-frame ones, with some missing. There are about 540,000 clones in the sample; approximately 78% occur only once, and more than 0.01% lies in the top ten. This same sample was also taken into another study, of human thymus T cells.

The sequenced sample was thymocytes. These receptors were collected from a boy under two years old with a congenital heart defect.

The rearrangement uses TRBV6-1 and TRBJ2-2; maybe TRBD1 (5 bases). V lost 1 base, J lost 5 bases, and 11 bases lay in between. The germline gives CDR1 MNHNS, CDR2 SASEGT. CDR3 length: 15 residues. The CDR3 region has the DNA TGTGCCAGCAGTGAAGGACAGACTGTAACCGGGGAGCTGTTTTTT. Residues: CASSEGQTVTGELFF.

The chain links TRBV19 to TRBJ2-7, with TRBD2 identical over 11 bases. From germline, CDR1 is LNHDA and CDR2 SQIVND (reference sequence). J gave up 4 bases and V 6 bases, and 8 bases lay outside the gene matches. The CDR3 covers 15 residues. CDR3 sequence: CASRGVAGGSYEQYF. CDR3 coding DNA: TGTGCCAGTAGAGGAGTAGCGGGAGGGTCTTACGAGCAGTACTTC.

J is TRBJ2-1 and V is TRBV30, with 8 positions matching TRBD2. The CDR3 has 14 amino acids. Germline V gives CDR1 GTSNPN, CDR2 SVGIG (reference sequence). After removal of 3 bases from V and 5 bases from J, the junction contained 6 bases not matched to a gene. For the CDR3, the DNA is TGTGCCTGGAGATCACTAGCGGCTAACAATGAGCAGTTCTTC. As protein: CAWRSLAANNEQFF.

The genes are TRBV29-1 and TRBJ1-1, with D possibly being TRBD1 (5 bases). This CDR3 is 16 amino acids long. Germline V CDR1 and CDR2: SQVTM, ANQGSEA. V lost 4 bases to trimming and J lost 3 bases, with 21 bases between them. DNA of the CDR3: TGCAGCGTTGTCCCAGGGAGGTCCCGTTGGGACACTGAAGCTTTCTTT. This translates into CSVVPGRSRWDTEAFF.

This chain joins TRBV2 and TRBJ2-3; 9 nucleotides align to TRBD1. The V gene end was trimmed by 7 bases and the J gene end by 5 bases; junction bases not matched to a gene: 13. This CDR3 is built from 16 residues. Germline CDR1 SNHLY, CDR2 FYNNEI. The CDR3 DNA follows: TGTGCCAGCACCGAGTCCGGACAGGGGCGAAAAGATACGCAGTATTTT. Translating gives CASTESGQGRKDTQYF.

This chain joins TRBV28 and TRBJ1-5; 7 bases align to TRBD1. The CDR3 sequence is 15 residues long. CDR1 MDHEN and CDR2 SYDVKM come from the germline V gene. Trimming took 2 bases from V and 7 from J; bases not matched to a gene: 8. The CDR3 nucleotides read TGTGCCAGCAGTTTAAAGGGGGCCGGGTGGCAGCCCCAGCATTTT. Translation: CASSLKGAGWQPQHF.

This clone was found a few times. The chain uses TRBV7-9 and TRBJ2-7; D may be TRBD2 (6 bases). The germline gives CDR1 SEHNR, CDR2 FQNEAQ (reference sequence). There are 14 residues in the CDR3. The ends were cut back, 7 bases at V and 3 bases at J, with 16 bases in the middle. The CDR3 DNA sequence: TGTGCCAGCAAGCAAACCGGGACTGACTACGAGCAGTACTTC. Protein: CASKQTGTDYEQYF.

The V gene is TRBV14, the J gene TRBJ2-1, with 10 bases fitting TRBD2. The CDR3 contains 16 residues. Germline V gene sequence: CDR1 SGHDN, CDR2 FVKESK. V lost 0 bases to trimming and J lost 4 bases; unmatched junction nucleotides: 3. CDR3 residues: CASSQEGLAEYNEQFF. CDR3 nucleotides: TGTGCCAGCAGCCAAGAAGGACTAGCGGAATACAATGAGCAGTTCTTC.

The CDR3 loop is CASSHRRGLLYEQYF. The CDR3 DNA reads as TGTGCCAGCTCACACCGTAGGGGACTACTCTACGAGCAGTACTTC. The chain employs TRBV18 and TRBJ2-7; 7 bases align to TRBD2. The CDR3 totals 15 residues. With 4 bases clipped from V and 3 bases from J, the junction kept 9 bases outside the gene matches. Germline CDR1 KGHSH, CDR2 LQKENI. The full variable domain, with the rest looked up from reference TRBV18 and TRBJ2-7, is NAGVMQNPRHLVRRRGQEARLRCSPMKGHSHVYWYRQLPEEGLKFMVYLQKENIIDESGMPKERFSAEFPKEGPSILRIQQVVRGDSAAYFCASSHRRGLLYEQYFGPGTRLTVT.

J is TRBJ1-1 and V is TRBV5-1; 8 nucleotides align to TRBD1. Per the germline V gene, CDR1 is SGHRS and CDR2 is YFSETQ. The CDR3 contains 18 residues. J was trimmed by 0 bases and V by 5 bases; bases with no gene match: 15. DNA of the CDR3: TGCGCCAGCAGATTTGGATTACCGGGACAGGAGATGAACACTGAAGCTTTCTTT. Translating it yields CASRFGLPGQEMNTEAFF. Full variable domain (missing parts from reference TRBV5-1 and TRBJ1-1): KAGVTQTPRYLIKTRGQQVTLSCSPISGHRSVSWYQQTPGQGLQFLFEYFSETQRNKGNFPGRFSGRQFSNSRSEMNVSTLELGDSALYLCASRFGLPGQEMNTEAFFGQGTRLTVV.

J is TRBJ1-2 and V is TRBV25-1; D remains unclear. The germline CDR1 and CDR2 sequences are MGHDK and SYGVNS. Trimming pared 3 bases from V and 7 bases from J, leaving 12 bases between. The CDR3 consists of 13 residues. CDR3 bases: TGTGCCAGCAGTGAGCGGGAGGCTCGTGGCTACACCTTC. It specifies CASSEREARGYTF.

The chain joins TRBV4-1 to TRBJ1-5, with TRBD1 as a possible D gene (6 bases). This CDR3 spans 21 amino acids. CDR1 is MGHRA, CDR2 YSYEKL, per germline. Trimming removed 6 bases from V and 0 bases from J, with 30 bases in between. CDR3 bases: TGCGCCAGCAGTCCAAAGGCCGTTAGTAGGACAGAAGCGGTTAGCAATCAGCCCCAGCATTTT. It codes for CASSPKAVSRTEAVSNQPQHF.

This clone was detected only a few times. The chain is built from TRBV19 and TRBJ2-7; D may be TRBD2 (5 bases). Between the trimmed V and J ends, which lost 2 bases and 2 bases, there was a span of 22 bases. Per the germline V gene, CDR1 is LNHDA and CDR2 is SQIVND (reference sequence). This CDR3 has 18 residues. The CDR3 DNA reads as TGTGCCAGTAGTATAACCCCGCCCCAACGGGAAACCCCCTACGAGCAGTACTTC. As protein: CASSITPPQRETPYEQYF.

This clone was seen only once. The chain joins TRBV28 to TRBJ1-5; no clear D gene. V was shortened by 3 bases and J by 4 bases, with 7 bases between the two germline ends. CDR1 MDHEN and CDR2 SYDVKM come from the germline V gene. This CDR3 is built from 13 residues. CDR3 sequence reads: CASSFEGNQPQHF. The DNA of the CDR3 is TGTGCCAGCAGTTTCGAGGGAAATCAGCCCCAGCATTTT.

This chain uses TRBV21-1 with TRBJ2-5; the tabulated D call, TRBD1, remains unverified against the DNA. The DNA end lines up better with TRBJ2-7; the J call may be wrong. TRBV21-1 is classified as a pseudogene. This CDR3 is built from 15 residues. In DNA, the CDR3 is TGTGCCAGCAGTAATACAGGGGCTAGGGTGTACGAGCAGTACTTC. Translation gives CASSNTGARVYEQYF.

This clone was seen a handful of times. This rearrangement joins TRBV4-3 to TRBJ2-2, with 9 bases matching TRBD2. The CDR3 is made up of 18 amino acids. Germline loops: CDR1 LGHNA, CDR2 YSLEER. The trim removed 1 base at V and 5 bases at J, leaving 11 bases unmatched. The CDR3 nucleotides are TGCGCCAGCAGCCAAGTGAAGGCGGGAGGGCCGGGGACCGGGGAGCTGTTTTTT. Amino acids: CASSQVKAGGPGTGELFF.

The V and J genes are TRBV9 and TRBJ2-7; 9 bases align to TRBD2. The V and J ends lost 1 base and 2 bases, in that order; junction bases with no gene match: 10. This CDR3 comprises 17 residues. The germline V gene encodes CDR1 SGDLS and CDR2 YYNGEE. The chain's CDR3 is CASSVTWASGTTYEQYF. The DNA of the CDR3 is TGTGCCAGCAGCGTAACCTGGGCTAGCGGGACGACCTACGAGCAGTACTTC. The entire variable domain, with the rest obtained from reference TRBV9 and TRBJ2-7, is as follows: DSGVTQTPKHLITATGQRVTLRCSPRSGDLSVYWYQQSLDQGLQFLIQYYNGEERAKGNILERFSAQQFPDLHSELNLSSLELGDSALYFCASSVTWASGTTYEQYFGPGTRLTVT.

The chain employs TRBV14 and TRBJ2-1, with a tentative D call TRBD2 (5 bases). Between the trimmed V and J ends, which lost 0 bases and 4 bases, there was a span of 25 bases. Germline V gene data show CDR1 as SGHDN and CDR2 as FVKESK. This CDR3 comprises 20 residues. The CDR3 DNA reads TGTGCCAGCAGCCAAGATCGCGGCGTTTATGCTGACTACCAGTACAATGAGCAGTTCTTC. Protein sequence: CASSQDRGVYADYQYNEQFF.

V gene TRBV6-5 combines with J gene TRBJ2-3; 9 bases align to TRBD2. The germline V gene has CDR1 MNHEY and CDR2 SVGAGI. CDR3 length: 15 residues. Unmatched junction bases numbered 6, after V lost 4 bases and J lost 4 bases. CDR3 sequence: CASSFSGSMADTQYF. The DNA for the CDR3 is TGTGCCAGCAGTTTTAGCGGGAGTATGGCAGATACGCAGTATTTT.

The rearrangement uses TRBV5-1 and TRBJ2-7; 8 nucleotides line up with TRBD2. Germline trimming cut 0 bases from V and 1 base from J; bases unmatched to any gene: 15. This CDR3 comprises 19 residues. Germline loops: CDR1 SGHRS, CDR2 YFSETQ. CDR3 in amino acids: CASSLARDSGDERSYEQYF. The CDR3 DNA sequence: TGCGCCAGCAGCTTGGCTCGCGATAGCGGGGACGAGAGGTCCTACGAGCAGTACTTC.

The chain has TRBV6-1 and TRBJ1-2; 8 nucleotides match TRBD1. The CDR3 runs 14 residues. CDR1 MNHNS and CDR2 SASEGT come from the germline V gene. Trimming cost V 5 bases and J 5 bases; bases outside gene matches: 7. The CDR3 region has the DNA TGTGCCAGCAGTACAGGGGGGCCTTGGTATGGCTACACCTTC. Its translation: CASSTGGPWYGYTF.

The CDR3 DNA reads as TGTGCCAGCAGTGAAGCCAACAGGGCCCCGGGCACTGAAGCTTTCTTT. This translates into CASSEANRAPGTEAFF. V gene TRBV2 combines with J gene TRBJ1-1; maybe TRBD1 (6 bases). The CDR3 runs to 16 residues. Germline assignment: CDR1 SNHLY and CDR2 FYNNEI. The V end was cut by 0 bases, the J end by 4 bases, with 15 bases between.

The chain is built from TRBV6-4 and TRBJ2-1; the match to TRBD1 covers 7 bases. J was trimmed by 6 bases and V by 0 bases; bases with no gene match: 2. CDR1 is MRHNA and CDR2 is SNTAGT in the germline V gene. The CDR3 loop spans 14 amino acids. The CDR3 DNA follows: TGTGCCAGCAGTGACTCGCCAGGGGGCAATGAGCAGTTCTTC. Residues: CASSDSPGGNEQFF.

The CDR3 sequence: CASSPEGPSSGIYEQYF. Here the CDR3 DNA reads TGTGCCAGCAGCCCCGAAGGGCCCTCTAGCGGGATATACGAGCAGTACTTC. V gene TRBV11-3 combines with J gene TRBJ2-7; 9 positions match TRBD2. After removal of 5 bases from V and 4 bases from J, the junction contained 15 bases not matched to a gene. The CDR3 has 17 residues. Germline V CDR1 and CDR2: SGHNT, YENEEA.